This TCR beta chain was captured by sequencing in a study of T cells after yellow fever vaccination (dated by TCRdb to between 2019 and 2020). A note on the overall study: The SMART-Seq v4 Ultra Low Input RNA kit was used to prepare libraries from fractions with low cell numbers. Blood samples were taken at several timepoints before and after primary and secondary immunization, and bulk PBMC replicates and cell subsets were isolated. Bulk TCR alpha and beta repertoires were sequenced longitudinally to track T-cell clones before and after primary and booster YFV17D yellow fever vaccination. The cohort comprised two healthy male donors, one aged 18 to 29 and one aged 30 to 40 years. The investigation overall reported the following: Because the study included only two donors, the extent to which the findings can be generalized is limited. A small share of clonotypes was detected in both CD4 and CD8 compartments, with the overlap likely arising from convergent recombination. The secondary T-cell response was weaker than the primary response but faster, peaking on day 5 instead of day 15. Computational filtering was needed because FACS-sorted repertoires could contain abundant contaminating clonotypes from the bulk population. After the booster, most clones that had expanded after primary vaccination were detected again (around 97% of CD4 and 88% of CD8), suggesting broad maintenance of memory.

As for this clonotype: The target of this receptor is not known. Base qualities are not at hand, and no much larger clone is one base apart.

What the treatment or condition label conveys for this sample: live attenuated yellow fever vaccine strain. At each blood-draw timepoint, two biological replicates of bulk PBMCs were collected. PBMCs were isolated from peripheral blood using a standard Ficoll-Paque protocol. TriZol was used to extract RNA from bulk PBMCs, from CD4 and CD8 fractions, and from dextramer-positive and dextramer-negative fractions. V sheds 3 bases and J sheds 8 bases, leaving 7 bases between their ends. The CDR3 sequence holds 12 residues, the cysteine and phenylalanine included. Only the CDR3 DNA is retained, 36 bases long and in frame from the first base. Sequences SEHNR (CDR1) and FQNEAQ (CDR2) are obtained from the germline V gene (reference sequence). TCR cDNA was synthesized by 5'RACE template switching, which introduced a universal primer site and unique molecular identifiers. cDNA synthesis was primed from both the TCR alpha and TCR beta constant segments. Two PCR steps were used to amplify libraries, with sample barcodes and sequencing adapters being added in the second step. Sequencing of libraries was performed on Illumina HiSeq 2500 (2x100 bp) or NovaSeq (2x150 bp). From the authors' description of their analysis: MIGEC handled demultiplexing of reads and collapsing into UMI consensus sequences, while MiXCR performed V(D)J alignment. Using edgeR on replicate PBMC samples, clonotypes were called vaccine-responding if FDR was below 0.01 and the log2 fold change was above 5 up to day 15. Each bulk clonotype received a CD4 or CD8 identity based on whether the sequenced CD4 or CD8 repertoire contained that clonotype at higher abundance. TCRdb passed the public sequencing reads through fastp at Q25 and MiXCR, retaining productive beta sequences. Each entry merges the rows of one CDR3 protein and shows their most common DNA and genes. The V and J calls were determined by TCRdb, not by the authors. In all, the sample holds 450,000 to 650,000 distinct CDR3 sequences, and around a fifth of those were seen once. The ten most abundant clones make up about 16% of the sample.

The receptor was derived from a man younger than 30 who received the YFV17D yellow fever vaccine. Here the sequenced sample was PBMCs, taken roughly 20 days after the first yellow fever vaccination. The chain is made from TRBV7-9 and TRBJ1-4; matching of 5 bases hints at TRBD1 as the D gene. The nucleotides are TGTGCCAGCAGCTTGGGGACCGAAAAACTGTTTTTT. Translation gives CASSLGTEKLFF.